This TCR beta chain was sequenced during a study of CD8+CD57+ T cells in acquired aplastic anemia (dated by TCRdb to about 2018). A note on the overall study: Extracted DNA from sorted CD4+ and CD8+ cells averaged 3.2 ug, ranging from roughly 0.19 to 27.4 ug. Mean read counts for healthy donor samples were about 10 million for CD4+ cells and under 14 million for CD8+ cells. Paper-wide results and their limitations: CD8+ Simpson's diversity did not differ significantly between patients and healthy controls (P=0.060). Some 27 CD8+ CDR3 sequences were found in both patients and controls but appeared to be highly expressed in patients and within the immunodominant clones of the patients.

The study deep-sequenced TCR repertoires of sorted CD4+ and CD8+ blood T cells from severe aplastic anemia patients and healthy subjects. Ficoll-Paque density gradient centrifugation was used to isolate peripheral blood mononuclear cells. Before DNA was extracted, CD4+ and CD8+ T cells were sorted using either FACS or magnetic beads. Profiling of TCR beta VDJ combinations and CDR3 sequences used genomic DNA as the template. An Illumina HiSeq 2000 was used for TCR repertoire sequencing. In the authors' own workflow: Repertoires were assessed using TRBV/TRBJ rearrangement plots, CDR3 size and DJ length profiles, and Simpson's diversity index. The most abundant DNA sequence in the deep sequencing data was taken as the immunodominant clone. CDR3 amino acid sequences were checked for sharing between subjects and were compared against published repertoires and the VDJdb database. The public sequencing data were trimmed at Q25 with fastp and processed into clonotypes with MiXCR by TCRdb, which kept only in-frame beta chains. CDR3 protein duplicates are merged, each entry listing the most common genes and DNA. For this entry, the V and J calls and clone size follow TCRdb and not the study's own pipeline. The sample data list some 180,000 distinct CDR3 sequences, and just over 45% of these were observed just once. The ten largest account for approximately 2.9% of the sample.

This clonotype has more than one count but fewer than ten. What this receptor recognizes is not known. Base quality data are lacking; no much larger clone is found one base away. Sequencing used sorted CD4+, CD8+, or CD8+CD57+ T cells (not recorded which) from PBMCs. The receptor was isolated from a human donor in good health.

The CDR3 loop reads CASSSRLGEQYF. The sequence in DNA is TGTGCCAGCAGCTCGCGGTTGGGCGAGCAGTACTTC. The rearrangement joined TRBV7-8 to TRBJ2-7; the D gene is unclear. CDR1 and CDR2 are read off the germline V gene as SGHVS and FQNEAQ. There are 12 amino acids in the CDR3, from cysteine to phenylalanine inclusive. The kept DNA is CDR3 alone, 36 bases in frame from the first base. V was cut back by 4 bases and J by 6 bases, leaving a gap of 10 bases between them.